This TCR beta chain was obtained from a study of response to subunit inactivated influenza vaccine. Study-level findings and limits: The study's authors posited that every seasonal influenza vaccination enlists few new T cells.

Via MiXCR, TCRdb re-called the RT-PCR reads, giving one row per CDR3 protein. The table has fewer than 600,000 distinct CDR3 sequences, about 7.2% seen once; the top ten hold around 13%. The CDR3 has 14 residues. Trimming cost V 3 bases and J 10 bases, with 17 bases left between them. Germline CDR1 is SGHNT and CDR2 is YYREEE (reference sequence). In its sample, this clonotype was seen once. Antigen unknown. The sequence came from a man aged 45 to 70 who received an inactivated influenza vaccine. The sample was PBMCs from blood, taken roughly 24 months after vaccination. The gene calls are TRBV5-4 and TRBJ2-1; D is undetermined. Here the CDR3 DNA reads TGTGCCAGCAGCTCCCCGGGCGAGTTCGGGGAGCAGTTCTTC. Its protein product is CASSSPGEFGEQFF.